This T cell receptor beta chain was obtained from a study of identical twins. The study, taken as a whole, reports: Out-of-frame alpha sequences shared by twins showed excess low generation probability. Memory repertoires showed no such pattern, whereas abundant cord blood beta clonotypes carried fewer insertions.

In this sample, this clonotype turned up a few times. Antigen unknown. A single record per CDR3 protein comes from TCRdb applying MiXCR to the 5' RACE reads. The repertoire holds just under 650,000 distinct CDR3 sequences, with 7.1% as singletons. This CDR3 spans 12 amino acids. Germline CDR1 DFQATT, CDR2 SNEGSKA (reference sequence). Trimming removed 5 bases from V and 5 bases from J, with 12 bases in between. This same sample was also part of a study on yellow fever vaccine responses in identical twins.

This TCR came from a woman aged 18-30 years in good health. Source material: PBMCs. This chain connects TRBV20-1 to TRBJ2-5; TRBD2 is a possible D gene (6 bases). The CDR3, as DNA: TGCAGTGCTTGGAGGGGAGGTGAGACCCAGTACTTC. Encoded protein: CSAWRGGETQYF.